This T cell receptor beta chain was documented in a study of blood T cell repertoires in COVID-19. Turning to the study itself: Specimens from acute and convalescent COVID-19 originated in the United States, Italy and Spain. T cells, B-cell-depleted T cells, or PBMCs provided the cDNA or gDNA that served as material.

In Cohort 3, a recovered donor had either two negative PCRs, clearance, or symptom resolution. Under the authors' procedure: Amplifying reference gene primers gave estimates of nucleated cell counts. The method was immunoSEQ multiplex PCR; TCRdb's version includes in-frame clones alone and lacks a portion of them. Clonal size and the V and J genes are those of that table, whereas D and trimming came from the DNA. The data contain approximately 300,000 clones, 89% of them singletons. Germline assignment: CDR1 MDHEN and CDR2 SYDVKM. The CDR3 spans 12 residues. Trimming stripped 5 bases from V and 7 bases from J, with 11 bases between.

Material: PBMCs or T cells enriched from blood (not recorded which). V and J are TRBV28 and TRBJ1-2, with D possibly TRBD1 on 6 matching bases. The receptor was isolated from a man aged 60 to 69 who had recovered from COVID-19. The CDR3 is CASSRQGLGYTF. As DNA, the CDR3 is TGTGCCAGCAGTCGCCAGGGGCTTGGCTACACCTTC.